The 17 T cell receptor beta chains presented below share a single source sample, sequenced in a study of blood T cell repertoires in COVID-19. The table came from immunoSEQ multiplex PCR; TCRdb's copy has only in-frame clones and leaves some out. This sample has about 19,000 clones; 88% occur once, and the top ten carry approximately 10%. Specimen: peripheral blood. These receptors all stem from a human donor in a cohort sampled during active COVID-19.

J is TRBJ2-2 and V is TRBV7-6, with D possibly TRBD1 on 5 matching bases. The V gene's germline CDR1 is SGHVS and CDR2 FNYEAQ. V was shortened by 5 bases and J by 0 bases, with 13 bases between the two germline ends. The CDR3 covers 16 residues. The CDR3 DNA sequence: TGTGCCAGCAGCGCTGAGACAGCCACGAACACCGGGGAGCTGTTTTTT. Translated, it gives CASSAETATNTGELFF.

This chain uses TRBV7-8 with TRBJ2-5; D possibly corresponds to TRBD2 (5 bases). Trimming stripped 2 bases from V and 2 bases from J, with 9 bases between. This CDR3 region has 14 residues. Germline loops: CDR1 SGHVS, CDR2 FQNEAQ. The CDR3 DNA follows: TGTGCCAGCAGCTTATTCGGGGTGCAAGAGACCCAGTACTTC. As protein: CASSLFGVQETQYF.

The genes are TRBV11-2 and TRBJ2-1, with D possibly being TRBD1 (6 bases). Germline-derived CDR1 and CDR2 are SGHAT and FQNNGV. V lost 3 bases and J lost 7, with 7 bases in between. CDR3 length: 12 amino acids. CDR3: CASSFGTNEQFF. The CDR3 DNA reads TGTGCCAGCAGCTTCGGGACAAATGAGCAGTTCTTC.

The J gene is TRBJ1-1, the V gene TRBV6-4; D call uncertain. The germline V gene has CDR1 MRHNA and CDR2 SNTAGT. This CDR3 comprises 13 residues. V was pared by 8 bases and J by 2 bases, with 12 bases between. The DNA of the CDR3 is TGTGCCAGCTCGTCGGGATCTAACACTGAAGCTTTCTTT. It is translated as CASSSGSNTEAFF.

This chain links TRBV18 with TRBJ2-1, with 8 bases aligning to TRBD2. Germline lookup yields CDR1 KGHSH and CDR2 LQKENI. This CDR3 is built from 16 residues. The V and J ends lost 3 bases and 9 bases, in that order; junction bases with no gene match: 13. CDR3 nucleotides: TGTGCCAGCTCACCCCCTGGGTGGGGACTAGGTGTTGAGCAGTTCTTC. Amino acid sequence: CASSPPGWGLGVEQFF.

The chain carries TRBV5-6 and TRBJ2-2; 9 bases agree with TRBD1. Trimming cost V 4 bases and J 6 bases; bases outside gene matches: 13. The CDR3 contains 17 residues. Germline V gene lookup returns CDR1 SGHDT and CDR2 YYEEEE. This CDR3 is CASSPHRTGVFSGELFF. CDR3 DNA sequence: TGTGCCAGCAGCCCCCACCGGACAGGGGTTTTCTCCGGGGAGCTGTTTTTT. Full variable domain (missing parts from reference TRBV5-6 and TRBJ2-2): DAGVTQSPTHLIKTRGQQVTLRCSPKSGHDTVSWYQQALGQGPQFIFQYYEEEERQRGNFPDRFSGHQFPNYSSELNVNALLLGDSALYLCASSPHRTGVFSGELFFGEGSRLTVL.

This chain uses TRBV12-3 or TRBV12-4 with TRBJ1-1; D is ambiguous. The ends were cut back, 2 bases at V and 6 bases at J, with 10 bases in the middle. CDR3 size: 13 residues. CDR3: CASSLFRVAEAFF. The CDR3 DNA follows: TGTGCCAGCAGTTTATTCCGAGTGGCTGAAGCTTTCTTT.

This clone was seen once. The gene calls are TRBV5-5 and TRBJ2-1; 12 positions agree with TRBD2. The V gene end was trimmed by 0 bases and the J gene end by 3 bases; junction bases not matched to a gene: 7. CDR3 length: 18 residues. Germline CDR1 reads SGHKS; CDR2 reads YYEKEE (reference sequence). The DNA of the CDR3 is TGTGCCAGCAGCTTGGCTGGCTCTAGCGGGGGGGTCTACAATGAGCAGTTCTTC. Translated: CASSLAGSSGGVYNEQFF.

The V gene is TRBV5-1, the J gene TRBJ2-3, with 7 bases aligning to TRBD2. The trim removed 4 bases at V and 5 bases at J, leaving 7 bases unmatched. Per the germline V gene, CDR1 is SGHRS and CDR2 is YFSETQ. The CDR3 is 14 amino acids. The CDR3 coding sequence is TGCGCCAGCAGCCCGCGGGGGTTCGGAGATACGCAGTATTTT. Encoded protein: CASSPRGFGDTQYF. Supplemented by reference TRBV5-1 and TRBJ2-3, the full variable domain reads KAGVTQTPRYLIKTRGQQVTLSCSPISGHRSVSWYQQTPGQGLQFLFEYFSETQRNKGNFPGRFSGRQFSNSRSEMNVSTLELGDSALYLCASSPRGFGDTQYFGPGTRLTVL.

This clone was observed a single time. V gene TRBV9 combines with J gene TRBJ2-1, with TRBD2 matching over 7 bases. Losses at the gene ends were 4 bases for V and 2 bases for J; bases not matched to a gene: 9. The germline V gene has CDR1 SGDLS and CDR2 YYNGEE. The CDR3 totals 16 residues. CDR3: CASSPPGGLTYNEQFF. CDR3 nucleotides: TGTGCCAGCAGCCCACCCGGGGGGTTAACCTACAATGAGCAGTTCTTC.

The chain employs TRBV6-5 and TRBJ2-3; TRBD1 matches at 7 bases. Germline lookup yields CDR1 MNHEY and CDR2 SVGAGI. This CDR3 contains 12 residues. J gave up 7 bases and V 7 bases, and 5 bases lay outside the gene matches. The DNA of the CDR3 is TGTGCCAGCACGGACAGGCCCCATACGCAGTATTTT. It translates to CASTDRPHTQYF.

As concerns this clone: A read error may produce the germline difference seen at one junction end. The V call is TRBV6-4, the J call TRBJ1-1; D perhaps matches TRBD1 (6 bases). The CDR3 totals 10 residues. Germline CDR1 MRHNA, CDR2 SNTAGT. CDR3 sequence: CASSPRGPNF. CDR3 nucleotide sequence: TGTGCCAGCAGTCCCAGGGGACCCAACTTT.

The chain couples TRBV2 to TRBJ2-4, with D possibly TRBD2 on 6 matching bases. Germline CDR1 is SNHLY and CDR2 is FYNNEI. The CDR3 covers 17 residues. Deletions cut 6 bases from V and 0 bases from J, with 18 bases between. In DNA, the CDR3 is TGTGCCAGCAGCATAAACCGGGACTCTGTAGCCAAAAACATTCAGTACTTC. Its translation is CASSINRDSVAKNIQYF.

This clone occurred once. The rearrangement links TRBV4-1 to TRBJ2-7, with 10 bases lining up with TRBD2. The germline V gene encodes CDR1 MGHRA and CDR2 YSYEKL. The J segment lost 4 bases and the V segment lost 1 base, leaving 4 bases of the junction unmatched. This CDR3 comprises 15 residues. DNA of the CDR3: TGCGCCAGCAGCCAAGGGCCTAGCGGGGGTTACGAGCAGTACTTC. Encoded protein: CASSQGPSGGYEQYF.

The CDR3 DNA reads TGTGCTAGTGGTCTCCTCGGGACAGGGGTCCCCTACGAGCAGTACTTC. Protein: CASGLLGTGVPYEQYF. The rearrangement joins TRBV12-5 to TRBJ2-7; 10 bases fit TRBD1. V was clipped by 5 bases and J by 2 bases; unmatched bases: 9. Germline lookup yields CDR1 LGHNT and CDR2 FRNRAP. CDR3 length equals 16 residues.

This chain connects TRBV11-2 to TRBJ2-3, with 12 nucleotides matching TRBD2. The CDR3 consists of 17 residues. V lost 3 bases to trimming and J lost 2 bases; unmatched junction nucleotides: 6. The V gene's germline CDR1 is SGHAT and CDR2 FQNNGV. Here the CDR3 DNA reads TGTGCCAGCAGCTTCGAGACTAGCGGGGGCATCACAGATACGCAGTATTTT. Amino acids: CASSFETSGGITDTQYF.

The rearrangement links TRBV10-3 to TRBJ2-7; 8 bases are shared with TRBD1. The CDR3 runs 14 residues. The V gene end was trimmed by 5 bases and the J gene end by 3 bases; junction bases not matched to a gene: 6. Germline lookup yields CDR1 ENHRY and CDR2 SYGVKD. The CDR3: CAISSGTGYYEQYF. CDR3 nucleotides: TGTGCCATCAGTTCCGGGACAGGCTACTACGAGCAGTACTTC.